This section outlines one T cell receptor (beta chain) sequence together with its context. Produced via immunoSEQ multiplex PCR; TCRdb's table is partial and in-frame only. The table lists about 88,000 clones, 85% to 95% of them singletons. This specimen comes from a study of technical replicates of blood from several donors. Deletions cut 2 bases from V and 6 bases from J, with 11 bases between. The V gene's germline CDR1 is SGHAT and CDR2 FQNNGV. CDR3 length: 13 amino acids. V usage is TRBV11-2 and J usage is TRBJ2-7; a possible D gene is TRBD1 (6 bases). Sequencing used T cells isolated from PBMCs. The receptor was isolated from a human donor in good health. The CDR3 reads CASSLSTGREQYF. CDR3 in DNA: TGTGCCAGCAGCTTAAGTACAGGGCGCGAGCAGTACTTC.